One TCR beta chain is described in this entry. The CDR3 spans 15 residues. The V gene lost 3 bases and the J gene lost 3 bases, with 15 bases spanning the gap. From germline, CDR1 is LNHNV and CDR2 YYDKDF (reference sequence). Division of CD4+ cells produced a CD45RA+ naive subset and a CD45RA-negative memory subset. It was across several immunoSEQ plates that each subset's genomic DNA was evenly split. Sequencing was performed with immunoSEQ multiplex PCR; in TCRdb, only in-frame clones are kept and a portion is missing. Here the sample spans over a million clones, over 95% being singletons. This sample was taken from a study of shared clonotypes between healthy human individuals. Overall study: The plates for each donor numbered three CD4 naive, three CD4 memory, two CD8 naive and one CD8 memory.

This sequence originates from a man aged 25-40 years in good health. Sequenced input: naive CD4+ T cells sorted from blood. Subset defined: CD45RA+ positively selected. This chain connects TRBV15 to TRBJ2-7; the D gene could be TRBD1 or TRBD2 (5 bases each). CDR3 in amino acids: CATSRGRGRSYEQYF. The CDR3 DNA follows: TGTGCCACCAGCAGGGGCCGGGGCAGGAGCTACGAGCAGTACTTC.